Shown below are 25 T cell receptor beta chains from a single sample sequenced in a study of OX40 agonist ivuxolimab in advanced cancers. Library preparation was by the immunoSEQ multiplex PCR assay. This is the immuneACCESS table as TCRdb keeps it, with only in-frame sequences that have V and J called. A part of the clones is gone; compared with another copy, unresolved V genes explain less than half, and the rest is unexplained. Recorded for this sample are 95,000 to 120,000 clones; around 93% of them occurred a single time. Around 0.64% of the sample lies in the top ten. The specimen was CD4+ or CD8+ T cells sorted from blood, collected in a trial of the OX40 agonist ivuxolimab. The receptor set was obtained from an adult with an advanced solid tumor such as melanoma, head and neck, liver or kidney cancer.

The rearrangement joins TRBV12-5 to TRBJ2-1, with 9 positions matching TRBD2. Losses at the gene ends were 5 bases for V and 8 bases for J; bases not matched to a gene: 10. CDR1 is LGHNT, CDR2 FRNRAP, per germline. This CDR3 is built from 15 residues. The CDR3 DNA reads as TGTGCTAGTGGTAGTCTAGCGGGAAGGGTCCATGAGCAGTTCTTC. Translating it yields CASGSLAGRVHEQFF.

This sequence joins TRBV30 and TRBJ2-7, with 8 bases lining up with TRBD1. CDR3 length: 19 amino acids. The V gene end was trimmed by 2 bases and the J gene end by 6 bases; junction bases not matched to a gene: 24. Germline V gene sequence: CDR1 GTSNPN, CDR2 SVGIG (reference sequence). The CDR3 region has the DNA TGTGCCTGGAGTACTCCTCGGACAGGGCCCCCACAATCCCTCGGCGAGCAGTACTTC. Amino acids: CAWSTPRTGPPQSLGEQYF.

The CDR3 DNA reads TGTGCCAGCAGTTTAAATCCCTCGGCTGGTGGGCAGTACTTC. Translation gives CASSLNPSAGGQYF. V gene TRBV28 combines with J gene TRBJ2-7; D gene uncertain. The V gene's germline CDR1 is MDHEN and CDR2 SYDVKM. The CDR3 spans 14 residues. V was pared by 2 bases and J by 9 bases, with 17 bases between.

This chain connects TRBV6-1 to TRBJ2-7, with D maybe TRBD2 (5 bases). The V end was cut by 4 bases, the J end by 8 bases, with 15 bases between. Germline V gene data show CDR1 as MNHNS and CDR2 as SASEGT. This CDR3 contains 13 residues. The CDR3 here is CASSGVGRGQQYF. In DNA, the CDR3 is TGTGCCAGCAGTGGGGTAGGTCGGGGTCAGCAGTACTTC.

The CDR3 bases are TGTGCCAGCTCACCAGATCAATCTGGGGCCAACGTCCTGACTTTC. Its protein is CASSPDQSGANVLTF. The V and J genes are TRBV18 and TRBJ2-6; no definite D call. With 2 bases removed from V and 1 base from J, the gap between germline ends came to 6 bases. This CDR3 is built from 15 residues. CDR1 and CDR2 (germline): KGHSH, LQKENI.

A note on this clone: Other DNA sequences in the same sample also yield this CDR3. J is TRBJ2-3 and V is TRBV5-1, with TRBD1 matching 8 bases. The germline gives CDR1 SGHRS, CDR2 YFSETQ. With 4 bases clipped from V and 0 bases from J, the junction kept 4 bases outside the gene matches. The CDR3 length is 15 residues. CDR3: CASSITGGSTDTQYF. In nucleotides, the CDR3 is TGCGCCAGCAGCATCACAGGGGGTAGCACAGATACGCAGTATTTT.

V gene TRBV7-9 combines with J gene TRBJ2-2, with D perhaps matching TRBD1 (5 bases). CDR1 is SEHNR and CDR2 is FQNEAQ in the germline V gene (reference sequence). Trimming cost V 5 bases and J 6 bases, with 7 bases left between them. CDR3 length: 12 amino acids. In DNA form, the CDR3 reads TGTGCCAGCAGCCAGGGTCCCGGGGAGCTGTTTTTT. Its translation: CASSQGPGELFF.

The V call is TRBV10-3, the J call TRBJ1-5; a weak D match, TRBD1 (6 bases). Germline values: CDR1 ENHRY, CDR2 SYGVKD. The CDR3 has 17 residues. V was trimmed by 3 bases and J by 2 bases, leaving 17 bases between them. The CDR3 DNA reads as TGTGCCATCAGTGAAGGGTTACAGGGTATAGGCAATCAGCCCCAGCATTTT. Protein product: CAISEGLQGIGNQPQHF.

The V and J genes are TRBV6-1 and TRBJ2-7; D possibly uses TRBD1 or TRBD2 (5 bases each). This CDR3 is 16 amino acids long. Germline-derived CDR1 and CDR2 are MNHNS and SASEGT. The V end was cut by 3 bases, the J end by 6 bases, with 21 bases between. CDR3 DNA: TGTGCCAGCAGTGAGCAGCAGGGCTCGGGGTCGGGCGAGCAGTACTTC. It yields the protein CASSEQQGSGSGEQYF.

The chain has TRBV7-3 and TRBJ2-1; D unresolved. The ends were cut back, 2 bases at V and 5 bases at J, with 1 base in the middle. Per germline, CDR1 SGHTA and CDR2 FQGTGA. This CDR3 is built from 11 residues. CDR3 nucleotide sequence: TGTGCCAGCAGCTTACACAATGAGCAGTTCTTC. Protein: CASSLHNEQFF. The full variable domain, its missing parts supplied by reference TRBV7-3 and TRBJ2-1, is GAGVSQTPSNKVTEKGKYVELRCDPISGHTALYWYRQSLGQGPEFLIYFQGTGAADDSGLPNDRFFAVRPEGSVSTLKIQRTERGDSAVYLCASSLHNEQFFGPGTRLTVL.

The chain links TRBV19 to TRBJ2-1, with 9 positions matching TRBD1. V shed 3 bases, J shed 4 bases, and the junction held 7 bases outside the gene matches. Germline V CDR1 and CDR2: LNHDA, SQIVND (reference sequence). The CDR3 has 16 residues. The CDR3 loop reads CASSMEDRGPYNEQFF. The CDR3 coding sequence is TGTGCCAGTAGTATGGAGGACAGGGGCCCATACAATGAGCAGTTCTTC. Full variable domain (outside the CDR3, taken from reference TRBV19 and TRBJ2-1): DGGITQSPKYLFRKEGQNVTLSCEQNLNHDAMYWYRQDPGQGLRLIYYSQIVNDFQKGDIAEGYSVSREKKESFPLTVTSAQKNPTAFYLCASSMEDRGPYNEQFFGPGTRLTVL.

This chain joins TRBV18 and TRBJ2-1; TRBD2 matches at 8 bases. Germline V gives CDR1 KGHSH, CDR2 LQKENI. V dropped 5 bases and J dropped 4; count of bases not matched to a gene: 4. CDR3 length: 14 amino acids. CDR3 DNA sequence: TGTGCCAGCTCAAACGGGGGGGCTTACAATGAGCAGTTCTTC. This codes for CASSNGGAYNEQFF.

The rearrangement links TRBV5-8 to TRBJ2-1, with TRBD1 identical over 8 bases. Germline V CDR1 and CDR2: SGHTS, YDEGEE. V was clipped by 2 bases and J by 4 bases; unmatched bases: 11. The CDR3 spans 17 residues. CDR3 residues: CASSFQGASGPYNEQFF. The CDR3 bases are TGTGCCAGCAGCTTCCAGGGGGCAAGCGGTCCTTACAATGAGCAGTTCTTC.

This chain links TRBV9 with TRBJ1-2; TRBD1 aligns across 8 bases. The germline gives CDR1 SGDLS, CDR2 YYNGEE. The junction had 6 bases not matched to a gene; V was cut back by 0 bases and J by 5 bases. This CDR3 contains 15 residues. In DNA, the CDR3 is TGTGCCAGCAGCGTAGAGGCAGGGGGCGCTTATGGCTACACCTTC. Encoded protein: CASSVEAGGAYGYTF.

J is TRBJ1-3 and V is TRBV6-6; TRBD1 might be the D (5 bases). CDR1 MNHNY and CDR2 SVGAGI come from the germline V gene (reference sequence). There are 15 residues in the CDR3. Trimming left V 2 bases short and J 4 bases short, with 12 bases between. CDR3: CASSYGQGGGNTIYF. The CDR3 DNA reads as TGTGCCAGCAGTTACGGGCAGGGCGGAGGAAACACCATATATTTT.

The V and J genes are TRBV5-1 and TRBJ1-2; TRBD1 matches 8 bases. Germline lookup yields CDR1 SGHRS and CDR2 YFSETQ. The CDR3 sequence is 17 residues long. The V gene end was trimmed by 0 bases and the J gene end by 1 base; junction bases not matched to a gene: 8. CDR3 amino acids: CASSLEQGGILNYGYTF. CDR3 bases: TGCGCCAGCAGCTTGGAACAGGGGGGCATCCTTAACTATGGCTACACCTTC.

V gene TRBV15 combines with J gene TRBJ2-4; possibly TRBD1 for D (5 bases). This CDR3 is built from 16 residues. Trimming shortened V by 6 bases and J by 0 bases, and 15 bases separated the two germline ends. Germline V gives CDR1 LNHNV, CDR2 YYDKDF (reference sequence). The CDR3 sequence is CATRDDRKVAKNIQYF. CDR3 DNA: TGTGCCACCAGAGACGACAGAAAAGTAGCCAAAAACATTCAGTACTTC. Based on the CDR3 plus reference TRBV15 and TRBJ2-4, the full variable domain is DAMVIQNPRYQVTQFGKPVTLSCSQTLNHNVMYWYQQKSSQAPKLLFHYYDKDFNNEADTPDNFQSRRPNTSFCFLDIRSPGLGDTAMYLCATRDDRKVAKNIQYFGAGTRLSVL.

This rearrangement joins TRBV19 to TRBJ2-3; 9 nucleotides line up with TRBD2. Germline lookup yields CDR1 LNHDA and CDR2 SQIVND (reference sequence). After removal of 7 bases from V and 2 bases from J, the junction contained 7 bases not matched to a gene. The CDR3 has 15 amino acids. CDR3: CASNPGTSFTDTQYF. The CDR3 DNA reads TGTGCCAGTAACCCCGGGACTAGCTTCACAGATACGCAGTATTTT.

The sample holds one count of this clone. The V and J genes are TRBV27 and TRBJ1-4; 9 nucleotides line up with TRBD1. The V gene end was trimmed by 7 bases and the J gene end by 2 bases; junction bases not matched to a gene: 5. This CDR3 contains 15 residues. The germline gives CDR1 MNHEY, CDR2 SMNVEV (reference sequence). The CDR3 DNA sequence: TGTGCCAGCACCCACAGGGGGCTGACTAATGAAAAACTGTTTTTT. Protein: CASTHRGLTNEKLFF.

This chain connects TRBV6-1 to TRBJ1-2; tentatively, D is TRBD1 (5 bases). The V end lost 3 bases, the J end lost 3 bases, and 8 bases lay between the germline ends. The length of the CDR3 is 13 residues. Germline CDR1 reads MNHNS; CDR2 reads SASEGT. Here the CDR3 DNA reads TGTGCCAGCAGTGAGGCAGGGCACTATGGCTACACCTTC. It yields the protein CASSEAGHYGYTF.

The chain joins TRBV10-3 to TRBJ1-1; TRBD1 might be the D (5 bases). V was trimmed by 4 bases and J by 1 base, leaving 10 bases between them. Germline V gene lookup returns CDR1 ENHRY and CDR2 SYGVKD. This CDR3 contains 14 residues. In DNA, the CDR3 is TGTGCCATCAGTGGGGGGGAGTGGAACACTGAAGCTTTCTTT. This gives the protein CAISGGEWNTEAFF.

This chain uses TRBV19 with TRBJ2-1; 7 nucleotides align to TRBD2. CDR1 is LNHDA, CDR2 SQIVND, per germline (reference sequence). V lost 3 bases and J lost 2; bases outside the gene matches: 4. The CDR3 consists of 15 residues. In DNA form, the CDR3 reads TGTGCCAGTAGTATCCCGCTAGCGGCCTACAATGAGCAGTTCTTC. It encodes CASSIPLAAYNEQFF.

The chain employs TRBV10-2 and TRBJ2-6; possibly TRBD2 for D (5 bases). Germline V lookup: CDR1 WSHSY, CDR2 SAAADI. Trimming removed 6 bases at V and 2 bases at J, with 5 bases between. The CDR3 spans 13 residues. CDR3 coding DNA: TGCGCCAGCAGGGGAGCTGGGGCCAACGTCCTGACTTTC. Encoded protein: CASRGAGANVLTF.

The V and J genes are TRBV7-3 and TRBJ2-2; possible D gene TRBD1, 5 bases. Germline V gene sequence: CDR1 SGHTA, CDR2 FQGTGA. This CDR3 region has 14 residues. The V and J ends lost 3 bases and 3 bases respectively, with 8 bases between them. The CDR3, as DNA: TGTGCCAGCAGCTTCGTGACAGACACCGGGGAGCTGTTTTTT. Amino acid sequence: CASSFVTDTGELFF.

The J gene is TRBJ2-3, the V gene TRBV15; no clear D gene. The germline CDR1 and CDR2 sequences are LNHNV and YYDKDF (reference sequence). V gave up 1 base and J gave up 4 bases, with 6 bases separating them. CDR3 length: 13 residues. CDR3 residues: CATSRGQSDTQYF. The CDR3 DNA reads as TGTGCCACCAGCAGAGGTCAGTCAGATACGCAGTATTTT.